What follows is one T cell receptor (beta chain) and its context. Its specificity is not known. This CDR3 has 15 residues. Germline CDR1 WNHNN, CDR2 SYGVQD (reference sequence). V was clipped by 3 bases and J by 2 bases, with 14 bases between them. The sample originates from a study of cytomegalovirus exposure and HLA in healthy donors. The study's findings and limits: Generally TCR sequences proved uncommon, though certain public TCRs appeared in numerous donors.

This table comes from immunoSEQ multiplex PCR, and its TCRdb copy is limited to in-frame clones, with some not included. The table has about 250,000 clones, more than 85% seen once. The receptor's source is a man aged 18-30 years in good health and CMV-seropositive. The sequencing input was PBMCs. The chain carries TRBV10-1 and TRBJ2-7; perhaps TRBD1 as D (6 bases). For the CDR3, the DNA is TGCGCCAGCAGTGACCGCGCAGGGGTCACCTACGAGCAGTACTTC. Translating it yields CASSDRAGVTYEQYF.